A single sample is the source of the 32 T cell receptor beta chains below, sequenced in a study of identical twins. TCRdb recomputed calls from the 5' RACE reads with MiXCR, one row per CDR3 protein. The data contain 550,000 to 700,000 distinct CDR3 sequences, approximately 10% of them singletons. The sample also formed part of further work on yellow fever vaccine responses in identical twins.

The sample was PBMCs. Source of these receptors: a woman under 30 in good health.

This clonotype was detected a few times. The chain links TRBV7-9 to TRBJ2-7; maybe TRBD1 (6 bases). The CDR3 loop spans 16 amino acids. Trimming removed 1 base from V and 3 bases from J, with 16 bases in between. Germline CDR1 and CDR2: SEHNR and FQNEAQ (reference sequence). The chain's CDR3 is CASSLGQTGTLYEQYF. CDR3 DNA sequence: TGTGCCAGCAGCTTAGGCCAAACCGGGACACTCTACGAGCAGTACTTC. Looking up the rest from reference TRBV7-9 and TRBJ2-7 gives the full variable domain: DTGVSQNPRHKITKRGQNVTFRCDPISEHNRLYWYRQTLGQGPEFLTYFQNEAQLEKSRLLSDRFSAERPKGSFSTLEIQRTEQGDSAMYLCASSLGQTGTLYEQYFGPGTRLTVT.

V gene TRBV29-1 combines with J gene TRBJ2-1; TRBD2 aligns across 8 bases. There are 13 residues in the CDR3. J lost 4 bases, V lost 4 bases, and 3 bases had no gene match. CDR1 and CDR2 from the germline V gene are SQVTM and ANQGSEA. CDR3 in amino acids: CSVVVAGYNEQFF. The DNA of the CDR3 is TGCAGCGTTGTGGTAGCGGGATACAATGAGCAGTTCTTC.

There are a few counts of this clonotype. The rearrangement uses TRBV20-1 and TRBJ2-1; 9 bases are shared with TRBD2. The CDR3 runs to 15 residues. The germline gives CDR1 DFQATT, CDR2 SNEGSKA (reference sequence). Trimming cost V 0 bases and J 7 bases; bases outside gene matches: 7. CDR3 amino acids: CSARDWRGGLNEQFF. DNA of the CDR3: TGCAGTGCTAGAGACTGGCGGGGGGGTCTAAATGAGCAGTTCTTC.

This clonotype was recorded at least ten times. This sequence joins TRBV12-3 or TRBV12-4 and TRBJ2-3; D is unclear. This CDR3 is 15 amino acids long. The V end was cut by 5 bases, the J end by 1 base, with 13 bases between. CDR3 amino acids: CASSARPQGTDTQYF. CDR3 sequence (DNA): TGTGCCAGCAGTGCCCGCCCCCAAGGCACAGATACGCAGTATTTT.

The chain recombines TRBV7-2 with TRBJ2-2; 9 bases map to TRBD2. The V and J ends lost 5 bases and 5 bases, in that order; junction bases with no gene match: 3. CDR1 is SGHTA, CDR2 FQGNSA, per germline. The CDR3 length is 14 residues. The CDR3 sequence: CASSVTSGTGELFF. In nucleotides, the CDR3 is TGTGCCAGCAGCGTGACTAGCGGAACCGGGGAGCTGTTTTTT. The variable domain in full, completed from reference TRBV7-2 and TRBJ2-2, reads GAGVSQSPSNKVTEKGKDVELRCDPISGHTALYWYRQSLGQGLEFLIYFQGNSAPDKSGLPSDRFSAERTGGSVSTLTIQRTQQEDSAVYLCASSVTSGTGELFFGEGSRLTVL.

The rearrangement links TRBV12-3 or TRBV12-4 to TRBJ2-1; 8 bases are shared with TRBD2. The CDR3 spans 14 residues. The V segment lost 5 bases and the J segment 6 bases; nucleotides outside the gene matches: 6. This CDR3 is CASSTSGGLNEQFF. The DNA of the CDR3 is TGTGCCAGCAGTACTAGCGGAGGACTCAATGAGCAGTTCTTC.

This clonotype was picked up many times. The chain joins TRBV20-1 to TRBJ2-3; TRBD2 aligns across 9 bases. Losses at the gene ends were 5 bases for V and 2 bases for J; bases not matched to a gene: 11. Germline V gene data show CDR1 as DFQATT and CDR2 as SNEGSKA (reference sequence). CDR3 length equals 16 residues. In DNA, the CDR3 is TGCAGTGCTCTCGGGCGGCGGGGGGGATTCACAGATACGCAGTATTTT. This sequence encodes CSALGRRGGFTDTQYF.

This clonotype was detected ten times or more. J is TRBJ2-3 and V is TRBV6-2 or TRBV6-3, with 13 nucleotides matching TRBD2. The ends lost 6 bases at V and 5 bases at J; junction bases unmatched: 8. CDR1 and CDR2 (germline): MNHEY, SVGEGT. The CDR3 is 16 residues long. The CDR3 region has the DNA TGTGCCAGCAGCCCACCTACTAGCGGGAGGGGAGATACGCAGTATTTT. Residues: CASSPPTSGRGDTQYF.

This chain links TRBV20-1 with TRBJ2-7, with 9 bases matching TRBD2. V dropped 0 bases and J dropped 4; count of bases not matched to a gene: 4. CDR3 length: 14 residues. The V gene's germline CDR1 is DFQATT and CDR2 SNEGSKA (reference sequence). The CDR3 nucleotides read TGCAGTGCTAGAGACCCTAGCGGGGTTTACGAGCAGTACTTC. Its translation: CSARDPSGVYEQYF.

In this sample, this clonotype turned up a few times. The gene calls are TRBV11-1 and TRBJ2-6, with 7 bases matching TRBD1. V lost 6 bases to trimming and J lost 2 bases; unmatched junction nucleotides: 13. This CDR3 is 18 amino acids long. Germline CDR1 and CDR2: SGHAT and FQDESV (reference sequence). DNA for the CDR3: TGTGCCAGCAGAGCGCGACAGGGATCATTTACTGGGGCCAACGTCCTGACTTTC. This encodes CASRARQGSFTGANVLTF.

The chain employs TRBV9 and TRBJ2-1; D possibly matches TRBD1 or TRBD2 (5 bases each). Germline lookup yields CDR1 SGDLS and CDR2 YYNGEE. Trimming took off 0 bases at V and 6 bases at J, with 10 bases between the two ends. This CDR3 region has 14 residues. The CDR3 is CASSVVSGSNEQFF. In nucleotides, the CDR3 is TGTGCCAGCAGCGTAGTGTCAGGGAGCAATGAGCAGTTCTTC.

The gene calls are TRBV18 and TRBJ2-1; D perhaps matches TRBD2 (6 bases). This CDR3 contains 16 residues. CDR1 KGHSH and CDR2 LQKENI come from the germline V gene. V lost 0 bases, J lost 2 bases, and 11 bases lay in between. The CDR3 here is CASSPPLGSPYNEQFF. The DNA for the CDR3 is TGTGCCAGCTCACCACCGCTCGGGAGCCCCTACAATGAGCAGTTCTTC.

This clonotype was detected many times. This chain uses TRBV20-1 with TRBJ2-7; D may be TRBD2 (5 bases). The CDR3 is 11 amino acids. Germline loops: CDR1 DFQATT, CDR2 SNEGSKA (reference sequence). The ends were cut back, 1 base at V and 7 bases at J, with 8 bases in the middle. CDR3 nucleotides: TGCAGTGCTAGAGCGGGCGGGGAGCAGTACTTC. This translates into CSARAGGEQYF.

The chain carries TRBV28 and TRBJ2-7, with a tentative D call TRBD2 (6 bases). The CDR3 runs 17 residues. Per the germline V gene, CDR1 is MDHEN and CDR2 is SYDVKM. V shed 4 bases and J shed 4 bases, with 23 bases lying between them. CDR3 protein: CASSYNWARDSRYEQYF. The CDR3 nucleotides read TGTGCCAGCAGTTATAACTGGGCACGGGACTCAAGATACGAGCAGTACTTC.

This clonotype was observed a few times. The genes are TRBV27 and TRBJ2-5; the D gene is possibly TRBD1 (6 bases). The CDR3 covers 15 residues. CDR1 MNHEY and CDR2 SMNVEV come from the germline V gene (reference sequence). Trimming shortened V by 6 bases and J by 4 bases, and 18 bases separated the two germline ends. CDR3 coding DNA: TGTGCCAGCAGGAGCCACAGGGACGGGACAGAGACCCAGTACTTC. Translating it yields CASRSHRDGTETQYF.

This chain links TRBV20-1 with TRBJ2-7; D gene ambiguous. Between the trimmed V and J ends, which lost 6 bases and 3 bases, there was a span of 15 bases. CDR1 and CDR2 (germline): DFQATT, SNEGSKA (reference sequence). The CDR3 consists of 13 residues. CDR3 protein: CSAAQVLGYEQYF. In nucleotides, the CDR3 is TGCAGTGCCGCTCAGGTTTTGGGCTACGAGCAGTACTTC.

This clonotype was seen more than once but under ten times. The genes are TRBV7-9 and TRBJ2-1; the match to TRBD2 covers 7 bases. Unmatched junction bases numbered 5, after V lost 5 bases and J lost 1 base. Germline assignment: CDR1 SEHNR and CDR2 FQNEAQ (reference sequence). The CDR3 length is 15 residues. The CDR3 region is CASSPKRDSYNEQFF. In DNA, the CDR3 is TGTGCCAGCAGCCCGAAGCGGGATTCCTACAATGAGCAGTTCTTC.

In its sample, this clonotype was seen a few times. The rearrangement uses TRBV13 and TRBJ2-7, with TRBD1 matching 9 bases. The CDR3 consists of 14 residues. Trimming took 5 bases from V and 3 from J; bases not matched to a gene: 5. In germline, CDR1 is PRHDT, CDR2 FYEKMQ (reference sequence). The CDR3 loop is CASSHEDRGYEQYF. CDR3 nucleotides: TGTGCCAGCAGCCACGAGGACAGGGGCTACGAGCAGTACTTC.

This clonotype has a count of ten or more. The J gene is TRBJ2-2, the V gene TRBV4-1; D is unclear. Per the germline V gene, CDR1 is MGHRA and CDR2 is YSYEKL. Trimming shortened V by 4 bases and J by 4 bases, and 13 bases separated the two germline ends. This CDR3 is 15 amino acids long. The CDR3 DNA follows: TGCGCCAGCAGCCGTGGAGATCCTGTCACCGGGGAGCTGTTTTTT. Its protein is CASSRGDPVTGELFF.

This clonotype has a handful of counts. The chain employs TRBV29-1 and TRBJ2-1; tentative D call: TRBD2 (6 bases). Per germline, CDR1 SQVTM and CDR2 ANQGSEA. This CDR3 region has 14 residues. Trimming shortened V by 2 bases and J by 0 bases, and 8 bases separated the two germline ends. The DNA for the CDR3 is TGCAGCGTTGAATACGGGAGCTCCTACAATGAGCAGTTCTTC. It translates to CSVEYGSSYNEQFF.

Only a few counts were recorded for this clonotype. This chain connects TRBV6-5 to TRBJ2-7; a weak D match, TRBD2 (5 bases). V lost 1 base and J 3 bases, leaving 13 bases between the germline ends. The V gene's germline CDR1 is MNHEY and CDR2 SVGAGI. The CDR3 covers 15 residues. This CDR3 is CASSYLSGSLYEQYF. The CDR3 DNA reads as TGTGCCAGCAGTTACTTATCGGGGAGTCTCTACGAGCAGTACTTC.

This clonotype was observed at least ten times. The V gene is TRBV20-1, the J gene TRBJ2-1; TRBD2 matches at 11 bases. This CDR3 contains 14 residues. Germline V gene lookup returns CDR1 DFQATT and CDR2 SNEGSKA (reference sequence). V trimming: 1 base; J trimming: 4 bases; junction bases outside the gene matches: 0. The CDR3, as DNA: TGCAGTGCTAGAGGACTAGCGGGGTACAATGAGCAGTTCTTC. It yields the protein CSARGLAGYNEQFF.

This clonotype was seen at least ten times. The genes are TRBV5-1 and TRBJ2-2, with 7 bases identical to TRBD2. The V segment lost 6 bases and the J segment 2 bases; nucleotides outside the gene matches: 7. The germline V gene encodes CDR1 SGHRS and CDR2 YFSETQ. The CDR3 spans 15 residues. CDR3 DNA sequence: TGCGCCAGCACCTGGACTAGAAGTAACACCGGGGAGCTGTTTTTT. This sequence encodes CASTWTRSNTGELFF. The full variable domain, rest sourced from reference TRBV5-1 and TRBJ2-2, is KAGVTQTPRYLIKTRGQQVTLSCSPISGHRSVSWYQQTPGQGLQFLFEYFSETQRNKGNFPGRFSGRQFSNSRSEMNVSTLELGDSALYLCASTWTRSNTGELFFGEGSRLTVL.

As to this clonotype: Just one base apart from a much larger clone, this may be a read error. J is TRBJ2-7 and V is TRBV6-1; weak D call: TRBD2 (5 bases). The CDR3 is 13 amino acids. Trimming stripped 6 bases from V and 5 bases from J, with 14 bases between. CDR1 and CDR2 (germline): MNHNS, SASEGT. CDR3 nucleotides: TGTGCCAGCAGCCGGGGATTTCCCCACGAGCAGTACTTC. Encoded protein: CASSRGFPHEQYF.

This clonotype has at least ten counts. The chain employs TRBV6-2 or TRBV6-3 and TRBJ2-1, with TRBD2 matching over 7 bases. This CDR3 region has 12 residues. V lost 6 bases and J lost 13; bases outside the gene matches: 9. Germline assignment: CDR1 MNHEY and CDR2 SVGEGT. CDR3 sequence (DNA): TGTGCCAGCAGAACGGGAGGACTATCCCAGTTCTTC. Residues: CASRTGGLSQFF.

This clonotype was found a few times. The rearrangement joins TRBV28 to TRBJ1-6, with D unresolved. There are 14 residues in the CDR3. Germline assignment: CDR1 MDHEN and CDR2 SYDVKM. V lost 2 bases and J lost 7, with 9 bases in between. The CDR3 sequence is CASSLKRRNSPLHF. In DNA form, the CDR3 reads TGTGCCAGCAGTTTAAAGAGGCGGAATTCACCCCTCCACTTT.

This clonotype has a count of ten or more. The rearrangement links TRBV18 to TRBJ2-3, with 9 nucleotides matching TRBD1. This CDR3 comprises 16 residues. Germline-derived CDR1 and CDR2 are KGHSH and LQKENI. V lost 1 base to trimming and J lost 2 bases; unmatched junction nucleotides: 4. CDR3 DNA sequence: TGTGCCAGCTCACCACAACAGGGGGCTCCCACAGATACGCAGTATTTT. It translates to CASSPQQGAPTDTQYF.

This clonotype was observed many times. CDR3 amino acids: CASSVQTGRRGDTQYF. In DNA, the CDR3 is TGCGCCAGCAGCGTACAAACAGGGAGGAGAGGAGATACGCAGTATTTT. This chain links TRBV5-1 with TRBJ2-3, with D perhaps being TRBD1 or TRBD2 (6 bases each). Germline CDR1 reads SGHRS; CDR2 reads YFSETQ. V lost 4 bases and J lost 5, with 20 bases in between. This CDR3 has 16 residues.

This clonotype was seen ten or more times. The rearrangement links TRBV20-1 to TRBJ2-2; either TRBD1 or TRBD2 may fit D (6 bases each). Germline loops: CDR1 DFQATT, CDR2 SNEGSKA (reference sequence). This CDR3 comprises 13 residues. CDR3 DNA sequence: TGCAGAGCGACGGGGGCCAACACCGGGGAGCTGTTTTTT. Translation gives CRATGANTGELFF.

This clonotype occurred many times. V usage is TRBV7-9 and J usage is TRBJ2-2, with D tentatively TRBD1 (6 bases). Germline values: CDR1 SEHNR, CDR2 FQNEAQ (reference sequence). The CDR3 spans 16 residues. V gave up 5 bases and J gave up 0 bases, with 13 bases separating them. The CDR3 sequence is CASSLRTASNTGELFF. CDR3 nucleotide sequence: TGTGCCAGCAGCCTCCGGACAGCTTCGAACACCGGGGAGCTGTTTTTT.

This clonotype has just a few counts. The chain combines TRBV6-5 with TRBJ2-7; D gene uncertain. The V and J ends lost 2 bases and 5 bases respectively, with 13 bases between them. Germline loops: CDR1 MNHEY, CDR2 SVGAGI. The CDR3 is 14 residues long. The CDR3 loop reads CASSYQANSHEQYF. For the CDR3, the DNA is TGTGCCAGCAGTTACCAGGCTAATTCCCACGAGCAGTACTTC.

This clonotype was picked up many times. The chain carries TRBV7-2 and TRBJ1-6; D remains unclear. Germline V gene sequence: CDR1 SGHTA, CDR2 FQGNSA. V lost 3 bases and J 11 bases, leaving 14 bases between the germline ends. The CDR3 length is 14 residues. CDR3 coding DNA: TGTGCCAGCAGCTTGTCTGGGAGGTCGGCACCCCTCCACTTT. It yields the protein CASSLSGRSAPLHF.